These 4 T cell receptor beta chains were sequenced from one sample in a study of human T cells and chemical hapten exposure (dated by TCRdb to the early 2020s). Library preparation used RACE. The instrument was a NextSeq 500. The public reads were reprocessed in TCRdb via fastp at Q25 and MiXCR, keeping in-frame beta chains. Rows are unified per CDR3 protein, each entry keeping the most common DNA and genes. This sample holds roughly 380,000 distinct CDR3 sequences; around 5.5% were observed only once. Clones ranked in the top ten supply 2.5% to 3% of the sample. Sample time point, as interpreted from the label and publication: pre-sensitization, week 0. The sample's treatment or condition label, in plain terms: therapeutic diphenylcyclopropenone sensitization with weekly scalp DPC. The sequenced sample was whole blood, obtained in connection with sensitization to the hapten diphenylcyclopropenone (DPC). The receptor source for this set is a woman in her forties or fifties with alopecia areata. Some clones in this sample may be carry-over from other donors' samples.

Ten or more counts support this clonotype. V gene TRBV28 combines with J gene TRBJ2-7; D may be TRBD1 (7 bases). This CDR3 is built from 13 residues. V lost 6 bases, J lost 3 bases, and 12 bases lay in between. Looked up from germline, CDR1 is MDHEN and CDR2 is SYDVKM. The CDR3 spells CASRGGQIYEQYF. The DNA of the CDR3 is TGTGCCAGCAGGGGGGGACAGATCTACGAGCAGTACTTC. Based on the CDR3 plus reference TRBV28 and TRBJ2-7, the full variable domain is DVKVTQSSRYLVKRTGEKVFLECVQDMDHENMFWYRQDPGLGLRLIYFSYDVKMKEKGDIPEGYSVSREKKERFSLILESASTNQTSMYLCASRGGQIYEQYFGPGTRLTVT.

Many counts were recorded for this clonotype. This chain's CDR3 is CASSLRPGSEQYF. The CDR3 region has the DNA TGTGCCAGCAGCTTAAGACCAGGGTCCGAGCAGTACTTC. The gene calls are TRBV11-3 and TRBJ2-7; TRBD1 might be the D (5 bases). V was trimmed by 2 bases and J by 6 bases, leaving 11 bases between them. The CDR3 loop spans 13 amino acids. The V gene's germline CDR1 is SGHNT and CDR2 YENEEA.

CDR3 region: CAWSTGLGNQPQHF. CDR3 coding DNA: TGTGCCTGGAGTACAGGGTTGGGCAATCAGCCCCAGCATTTT. The gene calls are TRBV30 and TRBJ1-5, with a weak D call TRBD1 (6 bases). The V gene's germline CDR1 is GTSNPN and CDR2 SVGIG (reference sequence). This CDR3 is built from 14 residues. Between the trimmed V and J ends, which lost 2 bases and 2 bases, there was a span of 10 bases.

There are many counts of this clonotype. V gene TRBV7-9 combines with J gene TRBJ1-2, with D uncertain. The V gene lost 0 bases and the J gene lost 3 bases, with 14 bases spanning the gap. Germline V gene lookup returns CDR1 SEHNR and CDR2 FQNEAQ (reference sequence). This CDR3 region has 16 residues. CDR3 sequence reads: CASSLAVVAGYYGYTF. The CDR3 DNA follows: TGTGCCAGCAGCTTAGCTGTGGTCGCAGGATACTATGGCTACACCTTC.